The T cell receptor beta chain under discussion was sequenced for a study of cytomegalovirus exposure and HLA in healthy donors. The assay was immunoSEQ multiplex PCR, and TCRdb's table has in-frame clones only and misses some. The sample has some 120,000 clones, approximately 90% seen once. Regarding this clone: Its antigen is unknown.

Findings of the study overall: The study flagged fewer than 200 TCR beta chains as cytomegalovirus-associated.

J gave up 8 bases and V 4 bases, and 7 bases lay outside the gene matches. Germline lookup yields CDR1 SGHNT and CDR2 YYREEE (reference sequence). This CDR3 contains 13 residues. Sequenced sample: PBMCs. The sequence came from a young woman in good health and CMV-seronegative. The chain recombines TRBV5-4 with TRBJ1-2, with 8 bases matching TRBD1. DNA of the CDR3: TGTGCCAGCAGCCTGGACAGGGATTGGGGCTACACCTTC. This codes for CASSLDRDWGYTF.